This TCR beta chain was obtained from a study of technical replicates of blood from a handful of donors (dated by TCRdb to about 2017). V has 5 bases trimmed and J has 6 bases trimmed; junction bases matching no gene number 5. CDR1 and CDR2, per the germline V gene, are SGHRS and YFSETQ. The cysteine opens and the phenylalanine closes a CDR3 of 14 amino acids. The only DNA kept is the CDR3, 42 bases in frame from the first base. The library was prepared using the immunoSEQ multiplex PCR assay. TCRdb holds this immuneACCESS table with in-frame rearrangements only. Some clones are missing; in checked studies, unresolved V genes explain under half, and the rest has no known cause. The sample table holds about 80,000 clones, of which about 89% were seen once. The ten largest clones capture about 0.41% of the sample. Notes on this clone: No antigen is known for it. Qualities for individual bases were not recorded, and no much larger clone is one base off.

The TCR comes from a human donor in good health. What was sequenced was T cells isolated from PBMCs. Rearrangement joined TRBV5-1 to TRBJ2-1; 10 bases in the middle match TRBD2. In nucleotides, the sequence is TGCGCCAGCAGGGAACTAGCGGGACGCAATGAGCAGTTCTTC. The resulting protein is CASRELAGRNEQFF.